A selection of T cell receptor beta chains follows, all from one sample in a study of shared clonotypes between healthy human individuals. Profiled with immunoSEQ multiplex PCR; TCRdb holds only in-frame clones, not every one. In the table there are about a million clones, approximately 80% of which are singletons. The sample taken for sequencing was memory CD4+ T cells from PBMCs. The receptor set was obtained from a man between 18 and 35 years old in good health. Some clones in this sample may be carry-over from other donors' samples. CDR3s include the opening cysteine and the closing phenylalanine or tryptophan. A D gene is named only where the DNA matches it firmly. Not all rows give a size; the values are once, few, many and, for expanded clones, a class.

v_gene,j_gene,len,d_gene,abundance,CDR3aa,CDR3nt
TRBV5-1,TRBJ2-5,15,TRBD2,few,CASSVGLAEKETQYF,TGCGCCAGCAGCGTCGGACTAGCGGAAAAAGAGACCCAGTACTTC
TRBV29-1,TRBJ2-1,11,TRBD1,many,CSVDSGTGEFF,TGCAGCGTGGATTCCGGGACAGGGGAGTTCTTC
TRBV6-5,TRBJ1-1,13,TRBD1,once,CASNTGQRAEAFF,TGTGCCAGCAATACGGGACAGAGGGCTGAAGCTTTCTTT
TRBV7-9,TRBJ1-1,16,NA,NA,CASSLVQGLGNTEAFF,TGTGCCAGCAGCTTAGTACAGGGCTTAGGGAACACTGAAGCTTTCTTT
TRBV6-9,TRBJ2-6,15,NA,NA,CASSWADSGANVLTF,TGTGCCAGCAGCTGGGCCGACTCTGGGGCCAACGTCCTGACTTTC
TRBV19,TRBJ2-2,15,NA,NA,CASSTVGVNTGELFF,TGTGCCAGTAGTACTGTAGGGGTGAACACCGGGGAGCTGTTTTTT
TRBV5-1,TRBJ1-2,17,NA,once,CASSLDPRTRGSYGYTF,TGCGCCAGCAGCTTGGACCCACGGACTCGGGGGAGCTATGGCTACACCTTC
TRBV19,TRBJ1-1,15,TRBD1,NA,CASSSQGAANTEAFF,TGTGCCAGTAGTTCACAGGGGGCTGCGAACACTGAAGCTTTCTTT
TRBV28,TRBJ2-5,13,TRBD1,NA,CASTDDRGETQYF,TGTGCCAGCACCGATGACAGGGGGGAGACCCAGTACTTC
TRBV21-1,TRBJ2-7,11,NA,NA,CASSKDRQDRF,TGTGCCAGCAGCAAAGACAGACAGGACCGCTTC
TRBV7-3,TRBJ2-1,15,TRBD1,NA,CASSLMGQGHNEQFF,TGTGCCAGCAGCTTGATGGGACAGGGGCACAATGAGCAGTTCTTC
TRBV6-5,TRBJ2-7,14,NA,NA,CASSYRGPPYEQYF,TGTGCCAGCAGTTACCGTGGGCCCCCCTACGAGCAGTACTTC
TRBV7-3,TRBJ2-7,13,TRBD2,NA,CASSPGGSYEQYF,TGTGCCAGCAGCCCCGGGGGGAGCTACGAGCAGTACTTC
TRBV7-3,TRBJ2-7,15,TRBD2,NA,CASSPRRAGVGEQYF,TGTGCCAGCAGCCCTCGTAGAGCGGGAGTTGGCGAGCAGTACTTC